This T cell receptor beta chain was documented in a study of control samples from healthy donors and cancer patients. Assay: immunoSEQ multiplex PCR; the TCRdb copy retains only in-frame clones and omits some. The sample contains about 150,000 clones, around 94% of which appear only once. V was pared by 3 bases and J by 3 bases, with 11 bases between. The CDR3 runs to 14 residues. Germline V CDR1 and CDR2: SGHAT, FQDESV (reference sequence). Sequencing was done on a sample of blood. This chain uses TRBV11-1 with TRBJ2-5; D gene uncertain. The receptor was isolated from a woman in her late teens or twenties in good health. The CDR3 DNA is TGTGCCAGCAGCTTTCGGCTCTCGGAAGAGACCCAGTACTTC. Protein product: CASSFRLSEETQYF.